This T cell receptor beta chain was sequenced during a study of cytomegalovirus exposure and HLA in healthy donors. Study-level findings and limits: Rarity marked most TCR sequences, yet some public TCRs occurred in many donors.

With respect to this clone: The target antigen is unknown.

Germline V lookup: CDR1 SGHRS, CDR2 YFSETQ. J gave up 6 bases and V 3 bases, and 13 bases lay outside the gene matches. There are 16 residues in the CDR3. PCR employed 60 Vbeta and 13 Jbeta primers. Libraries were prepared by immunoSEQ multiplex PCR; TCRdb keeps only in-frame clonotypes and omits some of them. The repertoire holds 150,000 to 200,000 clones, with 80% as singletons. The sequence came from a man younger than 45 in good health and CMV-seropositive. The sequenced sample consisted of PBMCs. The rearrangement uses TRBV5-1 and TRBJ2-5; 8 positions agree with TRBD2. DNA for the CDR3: TGCGCCAGCAGCTGGGAGGCTAGCGGGTGGACTAAGACCCAGTACTTC. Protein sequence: CASSWEASGWTKTQYF.